This is a list of T cell receptor beta chains from one sample in a study of shared clonotypes between healthy human individuals. Here immunoSEQ multiplex PCR was the method, and the copy in TCRdb shows in-frame clones only, minus some. The sample records 190,000 or so clones, 66% being singletons. The source material was memory CD4+ T cells sorted from blood. The source is a man younger than 45 in good health. Each CDR3 is given with its conserved first and last residue. D genes are given only for firm matches. The size entry is marked missing in some rows and otherwise reads once, few, many or a size class.

16	-	TRBV5-1	TRBD2	TRBJ2-2	TGCGCCAGCAGCCCCTTAATCACTAGCGACCCCGGGGAGCTGTTTTTT	CASSPLITSDPGELFF
12	-	TRBV6-6	-	TRBJ2-6	TGTGCCAGCGCATCTGGGGCCAACGTCCTGACTTTC	CASASGANVLTF
16	-	TRBV5-6	-	TRBJ2-3	TGTGCCAGCAGCTTGGTGAGAGGAGGAAGCACAGATACGCAGTATTTT	CASSLVRGGSTDTQYF
15	-	TRBV19	TRBD2	TRBJ2-1	TGTGCCAGTAGTATACCGGGAGGGCCGATCAATGAGCAGTTCTTC	CASSIPGGPINEQFF
14	-	TRBV7-2	-	TRBJ2-1	TGTGCCAGCAGCTTAGGGACTACCTACAATGAGCAGTTCTTC	CASSLGTTYNEQFF
16	-	TRBV10-1	-	TRBJ2-1	TGCGCCAGCAGTGAGCTAGCGCATCCTGGGTACAATGAGCAGTTCTTC	CASSELAHPGYNEQFF
17	-	TRBV5-1	-	TRBJ2-5	TGCGCCAGCAGCTTTAAGGGCGGGCCGACGTCCCAAGAGACCCAGTACTTC	CASSFKGGPTSQETQYF
13	-	TRBV5-1	-	TRBJ1-4	TGCGCCAGTACTATGGGGAGTGGTGAAAAACTGTTTTTT	CASTMGSGEKLFF
14	-	TRBV10-1	TRBD1	TRBJ2-1	TGCGCCAGCAGTGAGTGGCAGGGGGTGGGTGAGCAGTTCTTC	CASSEWQGVGEQFF
14	-	TRBV7-4	-	TRBJ1-1	TGTGCCAGCAGCCAGGACATTCTGAACACTGAAGCTTTCTTT	CASSQDILNTEAFF
14	-	TRBV19	TRBD1	TRBJ1-2	TGTGCCAGTAGTATCAGGGACAGGGGCCCTGGCTACACCTTC	CASSIRDRGPGYTF
15	-	TRBV28	TRBD1	TRBJ1-2	TGTGCCAGCAGTCCACGGACAGGTCGCCCGGGAGGCTACACCTTC	CASSPRTGRPGGYTF
14	once	TRBV7-2	TRBD1	TRBJ2-7	TGTGCCAGCAGCTCCCGACAGGGGGGGTACGAGCAGTACTTC	CASSSRQGGYEQYF
16	-	TRBV28	-	TRBJ2-7	TGTGCCAGCAGCCCACGGACTTCTCCGAGCTCCTACGAGCAGTACTTC	CASSPRTSPSSYEQYF
13	-	TRBV6-1	-	TRBJ1-3	TGTGCCAGCAGTGAACGCTCTGGAAACACCATATATTTT	CASSERSGNTIYF
14	few	TRBV18	TRBD2	TRBJ2-5	TGTGCCAGCTCACCGGGACTAGTACAAGAGACCCAGTACTTC	CASSPGLVQETQYF
14	many	TRBV27	-	TRBJ2-1	TGTGCCAGCAGTTGGTCTACCTCATACAATGAGCAGTTCTTC	CASSWSTSYNEQFF
14	-	TRBV2	TRBD1	TRBJ2-7	TGTGCCAGCAGCGTCGGACAGGACTCCTACGAGCAGTACTTC	CASSVGQDSYEQYF
14	-	TRBV21-1	-	TRBJ2-7	TGTGCCAGCAGCAAACGACAAGGGACCTACGAGCAGTACTTC	CASSKRQGTYEQYF
15	few	TRBV9	-	TRBJ2-1	TGTGCCAGCAGCGTAGGCACGAGCTCCTACAATGAGCAGTTCTTC	CASSVGTSSYNEQFF
15	-	TRBV7-9	-	TRBJ2-4	TGTGCCAGCAGCTTCGACTCGACAGTGAAAAACATTCAGTACTTC	CASSFDSTVKNIQYF
15	-	TRBV14	TRBD2	TRBJ2-7	TGTGCCAGCAGCACCAGCAGCGGGAGGGCCTGGGAGCAGTACTTC	CASSTSSGRAWEQYF
15	many	TRBV15	-	TRBJ2-6	TGTGCCACCAGCAGAGATAACTCTGGGGCCAACGTCCTGACTTTC	CATSRDNSGANVLTF
14	-	TRBV11-2	-	TRBJ1-1	TGTGCCAGCAGCTTTGGACTATATGGGGATGAAGCTTTCTTT	CASSFGLYGDEAFF
17	many	TRBV5-1	-	TRBJ2-6	TGCGCCAGCAGCTTGACCGCAACAGGGTATGGGGCCAACGTCCTGACTTTC	CASSLTATGYGANVLTF
14	-	TRBV19	-	TRBJ2-1	TGTGCCAGTAAAAGGGGGAGCTCCTACAATGAGCAGTTCTTC	CASKRGSSYNEQFF
13	few	TRBV29-1	-	TRBJ1-1	TGCAGCGCGCAAGAGATCTCGGACACTGAAGCTTTCTTT	CSAQEISDTEAFF
14	few	TRBV7-2	-	TRBJ2-1	TGTGCCAGCAGCTTAGCGGCAGGGGTGGATGAGCAGTTCTTC	CASSLAAGVDEQFF
13	many	TRBV7-2	-	TRBJ1-5	TGTGCCAGCAGCCCCGACAGGTATCAGCCCCAGCATTTT	CASSPDRYQPQHF
18	few	TRBV5-1	TRBD2	TRBJ2-2	TGCGCCAGCAGCTTATCTAGCGGGAGCCGAAAGGGGGCCGGGGAGCTGTTTTTT	CASSLSSGSRKGAGELFF
16	-	TRBV11-2	TRBD1	TRBJ2-7	TGTGCCAGCAGCCAATTTGGGGGACAGGGATACCGCGAGCAGTACTTC	CASSQFGGQGYREQYF
16	-	TRBV7-2	TRBD2	TRBJ2-1	TGTGCCAGCAGCGGATCGGGACTAGCGGGAATCAATGAGCAGTTCTTC	CASSGSGLAGINEQFF
11	few	TRBV10-3	-	TRBJ2-1	TGTGCCGGAGGACTAAACAATGAGCAGTTCTTC	CAGGLNNEQFF
10	-	TRBV29-1	-	TRBJ2-1	TGCAGCGTTTGGAGGGGTGAGCAGTTCTTC	CSVWRGEQFF
16	-	TRBV5-1	TRBD1	TRBJ2-1	TGCGCCAGCAGCTGGACCGGGACAGGTGGAAAGGATGAGCAGTTCTTC	CASSWTGTGGKDEQFF